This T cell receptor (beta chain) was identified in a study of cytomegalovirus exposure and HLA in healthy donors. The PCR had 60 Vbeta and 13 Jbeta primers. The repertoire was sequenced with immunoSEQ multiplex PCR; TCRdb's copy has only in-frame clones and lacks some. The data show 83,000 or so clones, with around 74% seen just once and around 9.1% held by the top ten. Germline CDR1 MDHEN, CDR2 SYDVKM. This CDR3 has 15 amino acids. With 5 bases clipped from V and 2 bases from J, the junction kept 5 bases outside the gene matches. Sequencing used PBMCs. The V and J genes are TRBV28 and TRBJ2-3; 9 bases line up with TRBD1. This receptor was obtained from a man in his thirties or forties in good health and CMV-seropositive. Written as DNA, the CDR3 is TGTGCCAGCAGTACGGGACAGGGCGTCACAGATACGCAGTATTTT. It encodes CASSTGQGVTDTQYF.